A selection of T cell receptor beta chains follows, all from one sample in a study of CD8 T cells in ankylosing spondylitis. In TCRdb, the 5' RACE reads were re-called with MiXCR into one record per CDR3 protein. This sample has 50,000 or so distinct CDR3 sequences; less than 8.5% occur once, and the top ten carry about 8.1%. Sequencing was done on a sample of blood, either unsorted or a sorted T cell fraction (not recorded which). These receptor sequences come from a female donor with ankylosing spondylitis or in good health (not recorded which). Each CDR3 is given with its conserved first and last residue. D genes are given only for firm matches. Clone size is not always given. Where it is, it says once, few, many or a class for expanded clones.

j_call | cdr3_length | d_call | v_call | clone_size | cdr3_nt | cdr3_aa
TRBJ2-1 | 14 | TRBD1 | TRBV27 | many | TGTGCCAGTAGGGGACAGGGGTCCTACAATGAGCAGTTCTTC | CASRGQGSYNEQFF
TRBJ1-1 | 18 | TRBD1 | TRBV24-1 | many | TGTGCCACCAGCCCTAACCGGGACAGGGGAGTCTTGAACACTGAAGCTTTCTTT | CATSPNRDRGVLNTEAFF
TRBJ1-2 | 12 | TRBD1 | TRBV12-3/TRBV12-4 | many | TGTGCCAGCAGCGCGACAGGGGCGGGCTACACCTTC | CASSATGAGYTF
TRBJ2-1 | 15 | NA | TRBV5-1 | many | TGCGCCAGCAGCTCGAACGGGGATACCTACAATGAGCAGTTCTTC | CASSSNGDTYNEQFF
TRBJ1-1 | 13 | NA | TRBV11-2 | NA | TGTGCCAGCAGCTTAGACCTCTCATGGGAAGCTTTCTTT | CASSLDLSWEAFF
TRBJ1-1 | 15 | TRBD1 | TRBV20-1 | many | TGCAGTGCTATCCCCCTACGAGATGGGACAGCAGAAGCTTTCTTT | CSAIPLRDGTAEAFF
TRBJ2-2 | 15 | TRBD2 | TRBV10-2 | many | TGCGCCAGCAGTGACTTGGGACTAGCCACCGGGGAGCTGTTTTTT | CASSDLGLATGELFF
TRBJ1-1 | 12 | NA | TRBV12-3/TRBV12-4 | many | TGTGCCAGCAGGTTAGGTTACACTGAAGCTTTCTTT | CASRLGYTEAFF
TRBJ1-2 | 11 | TRBD1 | TRBV5-1 | many | TGCGCCAGCCGGACAGGGTATGGCTACACCTTC | CASRTGYGYTF
TRBJ2-7 | 12 | NA | TRBV27 | many | TGTGCCAGCATGAAGTTATCGGGCGAGCAGTACTTC | CASMKLSGEQYF
TRBJ2-5 | 19 | TRBD2 | TRBV11-2 | few | TGTGCCAGCAGCTCGGGACTAGCGGGGGCCAACCCGTACCAAGAGACCCAGTACTTC | CASSSGLAGANPYQETQYF
TRBJ1-2 | 13 | NA | TRBV11-2 | few | TGTGCCAGCAGCTCGACCGGGCCCTATGGCTACACCTTC | CASSSTGPYGYTF
TRBJ1-2 | 14 | NA | TRBV5-1 | many | TGCGCCAGCAGCCCCCGGGGGACACCAAATGGCTACACCTTC | CASSPRGTPNGYTF
TRBJ2-4 | 18 | NA | TRBV5-5 | many | TGTGCCAGCAGCTTTACCGGGTACGAGTCCCTAGCCAAAAACATTCAGTACTTC | CASSFTGYESLAKNIQYF
TRBJ1-1 | 15 | NA | TRBV5-6 | NA | TGTGCCAGCAGCAGATCGGGACACCCCGACACTGAAGCTTTCTTT | CASSRSGHPDTEAFF
TRBJ1-4 | 15 | NA | TRBV5-1 | many | TGCGCCAGCAGTTACGGAGGGGGGAATAATGAAAAACTGTTTTTT | CASSYGGGNNEKLFF
TRBJ2-3 | 20 | NA | TRBV21-1 | NA | TGTGCCAGCAGCAAAGCGCTTTTAGCCCGACAGGGGCAGTGCACAGATACGCAGTATTTT | CASSKALLARQGQCTDTQYF
TRBJ1-2 | 13 | NA | TRBV5-6 | many | TGTGCCAGCACCAGCAAAGGAGGGTATGGCTACACCTTC | CASTSKGGYGYTF
TRBJ1-1 | 16 | TRBD1 | TRBV20-1 | NA | TGCAGTGCCCCTAGAGGGGACAGGGGGAGGAACACTGAAGCTTTCTTT | CSAPRGDRGRNTEAFF
TRBJ2-1 | 17 | NA | TRBV12-1 | NA | TGTGCCAGCAGCTTTGGACAATACAGGGCGGCCTACAATGAGCAGTTCTTC | CASSFGQYRAAYNEQFF
TRBJ1-1 | 14 | NA | TRBV12-3/TRBV12-4 | many | TGTGCCAGCAGTTTAGCAGGGGAGGACACTGAAGCTTTCTTT | CASSLAGEDTEAFF
TRBJ2-1 | 15 | NA | TRBV20-1 | many | TGCAGTGCTAGGGATCTAGCGCCTTTTTACAATGAGCAGTTCTTC | CSARDLAPFYNEQFF
TRBJ2-2 | 15 | NA | TRBV20-1 | many | TGCAGTGCCCTGTGGTTTGGTCAAAACACCGGGGAGCTGTTTTTT | CSALWFGQNTGELFF
TRBJ2-3 | 13 | NA | TRBV18 | many | TGTGCCAGCTCACCAGAGGGGCCAGATACGCAGTATTTT | CASSPEGPDTQYF
TRBJ2-4 | 15 | TRBD2 | TRBV29-1 | many | TGCAGCGTTGAATTGGGCGGCGGGAGATCTGAAATTCAGTACTTC | CSVELGGGRSEIQYF
TRBJ1-1 | 14 | NA | TRBV6-2/TRBV6-3 | many | TGTGCCAGCAGTTATTGGACCCGTTCCACTGAAGCTTTCTTT | CASSYWTRSTEAFF
TRBJ2-5 | 12 | TRBD2 | TRBV29-1 | many | TGCAGCGCTAAGCGGGGGTCAGAGACCCAGTACTTC | CSAKRGSETQYF
TRBJ2-7 | 13 | TRBD1 | TRBV5-1 | NA | TGCGCCAGCAGCCCCGACAGGGGGTACGAGCAGTACTTC | CASSPDRGYEQYF
TRBJ2-3 | 16 | TRBD2 | TRBV5-1 | many | TGCGCCAGCGGCCCGACGGGGGGAACGGTCACAGATACGCAGTATTTT | CASGPTGGTVTDTQYF
TRBJ2-3 | 15 | NA | TRBV20-1 | NA | TGCTGTGGGGGCCAGGCTCCGGGTAAGGCAGATACGCAGTATTTT | CCGGQAPGKADTQYF
TRBJ2-3 | 13 | NA | TRBV7-2 | many | TGTGCCAGCAGCTTTGTGGGCACAGATACGCAGTATTTT | CASSFVGTDTQYF
TRBJ2-7 | 14 | NA | TRBV5-1 | many | TGCGCCAGCAGATTCGCAGGGAGCTCCTACGAGCAGTACTTC | CASRFAGSSYEQYF
TRBJ1-1 | 16 | NA | TRBV5-1 | many | TGCGCCAGCAGCTTGGACTGGGGCCGAGTGAACACTGAAGCTTTCTTT | CASSLDWGRVNTEAFF
TRBJ2-5 | 13 | NA | TRBV7-7 | many | TGTGCTAGCACGCCGACAGTCCAAGAGACCCAGTACTTC | CASTPTVQETQYF
TRBJ2-2 | 14 | NA | TRBV27 | many | TGTGCCAGCAGTTTATCTAAGAACACCGGGGAGCTGTTTTTT | CASSLSKNTGELFF
TRBJ1-2 | 17 | TRBD1 | TRBV3-1 | few | TGTGCCACCTCCGTGGGGACAGTCCTGGGCAACGACTATGGCTACACCTTC | CATSVGTVLGNDYGYTF
TRBJ2-7 | 14 | NA | TRBV4-3 | many | TGCGCCAGCAGCCAAGCTTTAGGTAGCTACGAGCAGTACTTC | CASSQALGSYEQYF
TRBJ1-2 | 16 | NA | TRBV4-2 | many | TGTGCCAGCAGAGATTCGAGTCCAGGGGCCCTCTATGGCTACACCTTC | CASRDSSPGALYGYTF
TRBJ1-2 | 14 | TRBD1 | TRBV20-1 | NA | TGCAGTGCTAGAGATGGGGACAGCTCCTATGGCTACACCTTC | CSARDGDSSYGYTF
TRBJ2-5 | 12 | NA | TRBV5-1 | many | TGCGCCAGCAGCAGCGGGCAAGAGACCCAGTACTTC | CASSSGQETQYF
TRBJ2-2 | 14 | NA | TRBV29-1 | NA | TGCAGCGTTGAATTAAGGCCGTACACCGGGGAGCTGTTTTTT | CSVELRPYTGELFF
TRBJ2-2 | 13 | NA | TRBV7-3 | few | TGTGCCAGCAGCTTCGACTGGACCGGGGAGCTGTTTTTT | CASSFDWTGELFF
TRBJ2-2 | 15 | NA | TRBV12-3/TRBV12-4 | many | TGTGCCAGCAGTCCACCTAGGGACAACACCGGGGAGCTGTTTTTT | CASSPPRDNTGELFF
TRBJ2-1 | 14 | TRBD1 | TRBV9 | many | TGTGCCAGCAGCGCCGGGACAGCGTTCTATGAGCAGTTCTTC | CASSAGTAFYEQFF
TRBJ1-2 | 10 | NA | TRBV6-5 | many | TGTGCCAGTTTTATGGGCGGCTACACCTTC | CASFMGGYTF
TRBJ2-6 | 14 | NA | TRBV29-1 | few | TGCAGCGTTGTTCAGAACTCTGGGGCCAACGTCCTGACTTTC | CSVVQNSGANVLTF
TRBJ1-6 | 16 | TRBD1 | TRBV7-2 | few | TGTGCCAGCAGCTTAGAAGGGGACAGGGTTCGATCACCCCTCCACTTT | CASSLEGDRVRSPLHF
TRBJ2-1 | 11 | NA | TRBV29-1 | many | TGCAGCGTTGGGAGGGGGAATGAGCAGTTCTTC | CSVGRGNEQFF